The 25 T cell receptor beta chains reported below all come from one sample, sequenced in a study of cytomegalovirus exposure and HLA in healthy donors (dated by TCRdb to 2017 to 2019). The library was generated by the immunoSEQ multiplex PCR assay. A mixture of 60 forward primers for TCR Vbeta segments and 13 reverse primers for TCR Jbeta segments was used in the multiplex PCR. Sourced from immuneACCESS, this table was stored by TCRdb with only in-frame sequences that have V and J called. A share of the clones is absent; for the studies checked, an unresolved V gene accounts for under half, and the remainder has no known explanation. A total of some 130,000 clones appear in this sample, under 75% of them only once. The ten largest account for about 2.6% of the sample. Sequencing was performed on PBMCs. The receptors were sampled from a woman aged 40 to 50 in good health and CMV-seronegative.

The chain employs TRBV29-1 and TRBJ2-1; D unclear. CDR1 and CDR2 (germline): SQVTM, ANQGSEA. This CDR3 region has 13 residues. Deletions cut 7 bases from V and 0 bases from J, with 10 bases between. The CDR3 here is CSADRSSYNEQFF. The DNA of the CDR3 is TGCAGCGCCGACCGGAGCTCCTACAATGAGCAGTTCTTC.

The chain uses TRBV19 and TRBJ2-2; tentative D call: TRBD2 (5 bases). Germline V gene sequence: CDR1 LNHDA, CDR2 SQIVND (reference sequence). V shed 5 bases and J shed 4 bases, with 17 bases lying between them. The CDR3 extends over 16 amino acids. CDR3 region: CASSARPGMTTGELFF. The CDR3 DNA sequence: TGTGCCAGTAGTGCCCGACCGGGGATGACCACCGGGGAGCTGTTTTTT. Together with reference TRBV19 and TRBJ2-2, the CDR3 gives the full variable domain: DGGITQSPKYLFRKEGQNVTLSCEQNLNHDAMYWYRQDPGQGLRLIYYSQIVNDFQKGDIAEGYSVSREKKESFPLTVTSAQKNPTAFYLCASSARPGMTTGELFFGEGSRLTVL.

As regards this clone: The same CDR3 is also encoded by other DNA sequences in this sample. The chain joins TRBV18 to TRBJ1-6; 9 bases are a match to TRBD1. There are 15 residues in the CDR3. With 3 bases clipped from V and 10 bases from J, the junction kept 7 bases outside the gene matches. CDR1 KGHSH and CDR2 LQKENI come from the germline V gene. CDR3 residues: CASSPPGQGYSPLHF. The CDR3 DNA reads TGTGCCAGCTCACCCCCGGGACAGGGCTACTCACCCCTCCACTTT.

For the CDR3, the DNA is TGTGCCAGCAGCACCTTTGCCGGGACAGGAGTTGAAAAACTGTTTTTT. It specifies CASSTFAGTGVEKLFF. V gene TRBV7-9 combines with J gene TRBJ1-4; TRBD1 aligns across 8 bases. J gave up 7 bases and V 5 bases, and 12 bases lay outside the gene matches. Germline loops: CDR1 SEHNR, CDR2 FQNEAQ (reference sequence). This CDR3 is 16 amino acids long. The full variable domain, with the rest looked up from reference TRBV7-9 and TRBJ1-4, is DTGVSQNPRHKITKRGQNVTFRCDPISEHNRLYWYRQTLGQGPEFLTYFQNEAQLEKSRLLSDRFSAERPKGSFSTLEIQRTEQGDSAMYLCASSTFAGTGVEKLFFGSGTQLSVL.

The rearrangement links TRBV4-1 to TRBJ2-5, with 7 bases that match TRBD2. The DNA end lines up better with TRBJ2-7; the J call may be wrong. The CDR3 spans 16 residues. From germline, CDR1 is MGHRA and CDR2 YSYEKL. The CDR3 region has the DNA TGCGCCAGCAGCCAAGATCCGGGGAGGGTTCTCTACGAGCAGTACTTC. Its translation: CASSQDPGRVLYEQYF.

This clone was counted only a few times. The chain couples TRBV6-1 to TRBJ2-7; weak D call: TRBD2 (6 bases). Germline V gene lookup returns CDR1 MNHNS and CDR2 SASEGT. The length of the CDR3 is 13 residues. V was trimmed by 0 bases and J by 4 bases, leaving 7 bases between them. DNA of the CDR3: TGTGCCAGCAGTGAAGCGCGGGGATACGAGCAGTACTTC. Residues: CASSEARGYEQYF.

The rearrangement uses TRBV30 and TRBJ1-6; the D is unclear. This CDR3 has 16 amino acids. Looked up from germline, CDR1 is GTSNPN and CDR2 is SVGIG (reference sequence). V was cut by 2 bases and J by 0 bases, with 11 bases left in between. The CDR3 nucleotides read TGTGCCTGGAGTCCCCTGGGGAGCTCCTATAATTCACCCCTCCACTTT. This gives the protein CAWSPLGSSYNSPLHF.

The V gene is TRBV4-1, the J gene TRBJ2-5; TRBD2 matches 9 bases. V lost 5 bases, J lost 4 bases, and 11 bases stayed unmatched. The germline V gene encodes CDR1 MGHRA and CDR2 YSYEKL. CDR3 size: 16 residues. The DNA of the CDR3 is TGCGCCAGCAGCGCCTTTCCACTAGCGGGTGCAGAGACCCAGTACTTC. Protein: CASSAFPLAGAETQYF.

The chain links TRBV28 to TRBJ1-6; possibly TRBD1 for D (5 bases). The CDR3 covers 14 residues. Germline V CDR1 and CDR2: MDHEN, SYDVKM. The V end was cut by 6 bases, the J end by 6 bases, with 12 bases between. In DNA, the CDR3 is TGTGCCAGCAGGGGGTCAGGGCGTAATTCACCCCTCCACTTT. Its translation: CASRGSGRNSPLHF.

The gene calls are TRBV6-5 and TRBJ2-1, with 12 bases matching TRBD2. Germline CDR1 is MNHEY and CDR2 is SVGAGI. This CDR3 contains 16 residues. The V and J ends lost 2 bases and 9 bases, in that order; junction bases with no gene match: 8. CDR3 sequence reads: CASSYASGGARAEQFF. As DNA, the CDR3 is TGTGCCAGCAGTTACGCTAGCGGGGGGGCCCGGGCTGAGCAGTTCTTC.

CDR3 sequence reads: CASRAGGPETQYF. The CDR3 nucleotides are TGTGCCAGCAGAGCGGGGGGGCCTGAGACCCAGTACTTC. The chain carries TRBV7-9 and TRBJ2-5; 10 positions match TRBD2. The V segment lost 6 bases and the J segment 5 bases; nucleotides outside the gene matches: 3. In germline, CDR1 is SEHNR, CDR2 FQNEAQ (reference sequence). The CDR3 length is 13 residues.

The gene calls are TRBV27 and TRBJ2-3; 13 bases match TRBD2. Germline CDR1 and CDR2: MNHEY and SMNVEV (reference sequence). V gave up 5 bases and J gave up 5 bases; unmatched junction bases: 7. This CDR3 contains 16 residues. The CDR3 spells CASSGTSGGARDTQYF. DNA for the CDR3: TGTGCCAGCAGTGGTACTAGCGGGGGGGCCAGAGATACGCAGTATTTT.

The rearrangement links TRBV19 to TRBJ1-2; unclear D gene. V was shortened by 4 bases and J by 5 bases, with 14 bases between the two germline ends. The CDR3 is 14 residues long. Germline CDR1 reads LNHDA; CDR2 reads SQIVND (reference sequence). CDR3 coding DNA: TGTGCCAGTAGTAGGACGGTCGGCGGGTATGGCTACACCTTC. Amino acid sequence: CASSRTVGGYGYTF.

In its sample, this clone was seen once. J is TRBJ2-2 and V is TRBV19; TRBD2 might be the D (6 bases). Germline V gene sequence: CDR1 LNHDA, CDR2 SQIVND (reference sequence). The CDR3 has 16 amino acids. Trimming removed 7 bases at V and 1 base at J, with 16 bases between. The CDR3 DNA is TGTGCCAGTACCAAGGCAGCGGGTGTGAACACCGGGGAGCTGTTTTTT. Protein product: CASTKAAGVNTGELFF.

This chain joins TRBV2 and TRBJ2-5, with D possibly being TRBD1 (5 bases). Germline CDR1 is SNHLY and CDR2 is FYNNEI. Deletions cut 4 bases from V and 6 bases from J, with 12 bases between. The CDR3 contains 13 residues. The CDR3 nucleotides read TGTGCCAGCAGTGGGCAGGGTTATCAGACCCAGTACTTC. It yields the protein CASSGQGYQTQYF.

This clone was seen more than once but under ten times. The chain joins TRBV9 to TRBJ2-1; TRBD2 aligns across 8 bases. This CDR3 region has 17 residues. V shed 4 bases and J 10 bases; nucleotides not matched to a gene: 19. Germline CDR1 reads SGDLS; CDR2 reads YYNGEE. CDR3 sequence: CASSSPLGRGRGAEQFF. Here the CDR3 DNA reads TGTGCCAGCAGCTCCCCCCTTGGACGTGGGCGGGGGGCCGAGCAGTTCTTC. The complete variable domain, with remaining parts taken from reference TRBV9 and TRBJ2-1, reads DSGVTQTPKHLITATGQRVTLRCSPRSGDLSVYWYQQSLDQGLQFLIQYYNGEERAKGNILERFSAQQFPDLHSELNLSSLELGDSALYFCASSSPLGRGRGAEQFFGPGTRLTVL.

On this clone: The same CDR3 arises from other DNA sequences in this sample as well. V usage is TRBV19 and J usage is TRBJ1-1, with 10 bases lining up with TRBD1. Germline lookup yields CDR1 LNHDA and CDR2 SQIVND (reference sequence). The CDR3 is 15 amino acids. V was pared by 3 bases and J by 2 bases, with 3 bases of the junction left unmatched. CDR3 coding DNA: TGTGCCAGTAGTATTGGGGACAGGGGAAACACTGAAGCTTTCTTT. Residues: CASSIGDRGNTEAFF.

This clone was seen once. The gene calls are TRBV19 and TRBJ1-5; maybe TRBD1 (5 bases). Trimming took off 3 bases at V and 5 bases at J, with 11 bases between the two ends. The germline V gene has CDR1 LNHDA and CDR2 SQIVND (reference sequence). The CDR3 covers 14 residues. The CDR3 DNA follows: TGTGCCAGTAGTATCCAGGGAACATATCAGCCCCAGCATTTT. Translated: CASSIQGTYQPQHF.

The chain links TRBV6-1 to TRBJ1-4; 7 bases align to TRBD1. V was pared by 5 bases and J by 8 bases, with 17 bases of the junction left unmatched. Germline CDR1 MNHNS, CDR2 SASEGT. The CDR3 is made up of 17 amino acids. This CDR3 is CASSQDRVVQGVEKLFF. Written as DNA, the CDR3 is TGTGCCAGCAGTCAAGACAGGGTTGTGCAGGGAGTAGAAAAACTGTTTTTT.

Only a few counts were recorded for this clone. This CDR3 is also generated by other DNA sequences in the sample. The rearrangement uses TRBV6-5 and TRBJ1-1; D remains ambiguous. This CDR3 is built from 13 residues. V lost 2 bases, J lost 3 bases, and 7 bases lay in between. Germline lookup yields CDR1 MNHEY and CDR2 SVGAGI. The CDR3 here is CASSYGRDTEAFF. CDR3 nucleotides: TGTGCCAGCAGTTACGGGAGAGACACTGAAGCTTTCTTT.

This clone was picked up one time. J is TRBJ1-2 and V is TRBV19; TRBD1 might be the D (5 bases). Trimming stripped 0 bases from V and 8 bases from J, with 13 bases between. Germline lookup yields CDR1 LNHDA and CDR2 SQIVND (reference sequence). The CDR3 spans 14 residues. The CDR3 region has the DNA TGTGCCAGTAGTATAGACGGGGGTTTCTTCGGCTACACCTTC. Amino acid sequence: CASSIDGGFFGYTF.

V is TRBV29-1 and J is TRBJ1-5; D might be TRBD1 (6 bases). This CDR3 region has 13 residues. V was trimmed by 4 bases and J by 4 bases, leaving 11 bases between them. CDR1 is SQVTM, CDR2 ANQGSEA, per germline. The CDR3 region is CSVGQGGNQPQHF. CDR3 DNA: TGCAGCGTTGGACAAGGGGGAAATCAGCCCCAGCATTTT.

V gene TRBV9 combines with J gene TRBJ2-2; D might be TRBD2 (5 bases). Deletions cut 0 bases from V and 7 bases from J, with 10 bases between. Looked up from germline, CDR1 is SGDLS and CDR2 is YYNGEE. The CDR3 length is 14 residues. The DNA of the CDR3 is TGTGCCAGCAGCGTAGGGAGGACTTTCGGGGAGCTGTTTTTT. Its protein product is CASSVGRTFGELFF.

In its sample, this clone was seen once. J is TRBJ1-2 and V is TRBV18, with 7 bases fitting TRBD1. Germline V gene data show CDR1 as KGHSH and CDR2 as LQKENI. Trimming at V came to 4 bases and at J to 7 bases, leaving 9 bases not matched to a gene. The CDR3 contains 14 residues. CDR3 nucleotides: TGTGCCAGCTCACTCGGACAGGAGGGAGGTGGCTACACCTTC. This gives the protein CASSLGQEGGGYTF.

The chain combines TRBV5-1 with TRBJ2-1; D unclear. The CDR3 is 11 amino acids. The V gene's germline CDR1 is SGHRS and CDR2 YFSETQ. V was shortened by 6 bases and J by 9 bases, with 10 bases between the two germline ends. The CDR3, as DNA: TGCGCCAGCAACGACTCCCCTGAGCAGTTCTTC. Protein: CASNDSPEQFF.